These T cell receptor beta chains were read from a single sample in a study of radiotherapy plus CTLA-4 blockade in lung cancer. Profiling relied on immunoSEQ multiplex PCR, and the TCRdb table lists in-frame clones only, not all of them. This sample has about 49,000 clones, with approximately 76% found just once. The specimen was peripheral blood, collected from a patient treated with radiotherapy plus ipilimumab. These receptor sequences come from a human donor with non-small cell lung cancer who had stable disease on radiotherapy plus ipilimumab. CDR3s include the opening cysteine and the closing phenylalanine or tryptophan. Fields, in order: V gene, D gene, CDR3 protein. A D gene is named only where the DNA matches it firmly.

V gene: TRBV5-1
D gene: .
CDR3 protein: CASSEEGRSNQPQHF

V gene: TRBV7-2
D gene: TRBD1
CDR3 protein: CASSQQGTGELFF

V gene: TRBV5-1
D gene: TRBD1
CDR3 protein: CASSVALQGGNTEAFF

V gene: TRBV28
D gene: .
CDR3 protein: CASSLGRYTEAFF

V gene: TRBV6-5
D gene: .
CDR3 protein: CASNKQAMNTEAFF

V gene: TRBV18
D gene: .
CDR3 protein: CASSPGSINYGYTF

V gene: TRBV6-5
D gene: TRBD1
CDR3 protein: CASRQGTGEGQPQHF

V gene: TRBV9
D gene: TRBD2
CDR3 protein: CASSPHPDPAGVEQFF

V gene: TRBV7-8
D gene: .
CDR3 protein: CASSTTGNTIYF

V gene: TRBV4-3
D gene: .
CDR3 protein: CASSQDSGHQDGYTF

V gene: TRBV19
D gene: TRBD1
CDR3 protein: CASRPPTGPSTDTQYF

V gene: TRBV7-2
D gene: TRBD1
CDR3 protein: CASSGDRANTGELFF

V gene: TRBV7-2
D gene: .
CDR3 protein: CASSLFYEQYF

V gene: TRBV5-4
D gene: TRBD1
CDR3 protein: CASSLAGTGRYEQYF

V gene: TRBV29-1
D gene: TRBD1
CDR3 protein: CSVERTGANYGYTF

V gene: TRBV7-2
D gene: TRBD2
CDR3 protein: CASSLSTSGGIYNEQFF

V gene: TRBV6-1
D gene: TRBD1
CDR3 protein: CASRNTGGQETQYF

V gene: TRBV7-2
D gene: .
CDR3 protein: CASSLNPQGAEAFF

V gene: TRBV2
D gene: TRBD2
CDR3 protein: CASSERGEDEQFF

V gene: TRBV7-9
D gene: .
CDR3 protein: CASSLQRSYYNEQFF

V gene: TRBV6-6
D gene: TRBD1
CDR3 protein: CASSYDRVGYTF

V gene: TRBV6-1
D gene: TRBD1
CDR3 protein: CASSAQGNGGNQPQHF

V gene: TRBV27
D gene: .
CDR3 protein: CASSVISSYNEQFF

V gene: TRBV4-1
D gene: .
CDR3 protein: CASSQSPRAEYSNQPQHF

V gene: TRBV11-3
D gene: .
CDR3 protein: CASSLNGGDLTEAFF

V gene: TRBV9
D gene: .
CDR3 protein: CASSVDFGGYGYTF

V gene: TRBV11-2
D gene: .
CDR3 protein: CASSLFDGGVNSPLHF

V gene: TRBV6-1
D gene: TRBD1
CDR3 protein: CASSTTGDYGYTF

V gene: TRBV10-1
D gene: TRBD2
CDR3 protein: CASSDRTSGEQTQYF

V gene: TRBV18
D gene: .
CDR3 protein: CASSPQKETQYF

V gene: TRBV7-9
D gene: .
CDR3 protein: CASGQANYGYTF

V gene: TRBV30
D gene: .
CDR3 protein: CAWRGQGSTGELFF